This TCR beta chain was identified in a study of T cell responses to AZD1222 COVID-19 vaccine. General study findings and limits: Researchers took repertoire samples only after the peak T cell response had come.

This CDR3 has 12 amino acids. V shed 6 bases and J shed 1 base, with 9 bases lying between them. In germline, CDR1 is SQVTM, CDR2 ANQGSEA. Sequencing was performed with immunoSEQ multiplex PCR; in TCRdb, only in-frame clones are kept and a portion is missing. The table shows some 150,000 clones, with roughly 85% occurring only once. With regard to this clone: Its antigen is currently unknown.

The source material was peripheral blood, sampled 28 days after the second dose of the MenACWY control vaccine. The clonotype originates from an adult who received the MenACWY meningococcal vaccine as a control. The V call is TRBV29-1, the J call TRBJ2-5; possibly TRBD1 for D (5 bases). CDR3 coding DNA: TGCAGCGTAGGGGCGTCCCAAGAGACCCAGTACTTC. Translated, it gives CSVGASQETQYF.